A selection of T cell receptor beta chains follows, all from one sample in a study of regulatory T cells in long-lasting Graves disease. MiXCR, run by TCRdb on the multiplex PCR reads, gives a single entry per CDR3 protein. Among about 330,000 distinct CDR3 sequences listed, roughly 16% were seen once. These data were likewise used in another study, on T cells in Graves' hyperthyroidism and ophthalmopathy.

The sequencing here drew on peripheral blood mononuclear cells (PBMCs), taken at new diagnosis, from a patient treated with antithyroid drugs. These receptors originate from a woman aged 18-30 years with Graves disease. CDR3s include the opening cysteine and the closing phenylalanine or tryptophan. The D gene is left open where the match is weak.

D,V,J,CDR3
-,TRBV20-1,TRBJ2-5,CSASRGSRETQYF
-,TRBV3-1,TRBJ2-3,CASSQESASGGITDTQYF
-,TRBV19,TRBJ1-6,CASSPRPKDSPLHF
-,TRBV29-1,TRBJ2-7,CSAGILHYEQYF
TRBD2,TRBV27,TRBJ2-3,CASSPGLAGGPRTDTQYF
-,TRBV3-1,TRBJ2-7,CASSQDFPIDRTSPYEQYF
-,TRBV2,TRBJ1-1,CASKTLSENTEAFF
-,TRBV19,TRBJ1-6,CASTGHTSSYNSPLHF
TRBD2,TRBV6-1,TRBJ2-2,CASRSYLAGGTTGELFF
TRBD2,TRBV11-2,TRBJ2-7,CASSLVGLAGGSAYEQYF
-,TRBV28,TRBJ2-3,CASSQQGHATQYF
-,TRBV6-2/TRBV6-3,TRBJ2-6,CASSYTRFRGANVLTF
-,TRBV5-5,TRBJ1-4,CASSSGGANEKLFF
TRBD1,TRBV10-2,TRBJ2-7,CASSDFGTGVYEQYF
TRBD2,TRBV4-1,TRBJ2-3,CASSHEGLTSGYTDTQYF
-,TRBV2,TRBJ2-2,CASRGTVNTGELFF
-,TRBV28,TRBJ1-4,CASKSGAARKLFF
-,TRBV5-1,TRBJ1-2,CASRNRRKANYGYTF
TRBD2,TRBV7-2,TRBJ2-5,CASSLSGVYQETQYF
-,TRBV19,TRBJ1-1,CASLTSGEAFF
-,TRBV7-8,TRBJ2-5,CASSLEGGSGETQYF
-,TRBV30,TRBJ1-4,CAWSLGRVGEKLFF
TRBD2,TRBV4-2,TRBJ2-3,CASSQESGGFDTDTQYF
-,TRBV24-1,TRBJ2-3,CATSDWSERTIYF
TRBD1,TRBV9,TRBJ2-2,CASSSTGDPNTGELFF
TRBD1,TRBV28,TRBJ1-1,CASSIFGTANTEAFF
TRBD1,TRBV11-2,TRBJ1-2,CASSLDGQGAYGYTF
-,TRBV5-1,TRBJ2-3,CASSLGSVSTDTQYF
TRBD1,TRBV7-9,TRBJ1-1,CASSPPPTTGKLIEAFF
-,TRBV4-2,TRBJ2-1,CASSPQGSEYNEQFF
-,TRBV5-1,TRBJ2-1,CASSVVPSSYNEQFF
-,TRBV20-1,TRBJ1-1,CSARDTEAFF
TRBD1,TRBV5-1,TRBJ1-6,CASSPSTGADSPLHF
-,TRBV6-2/TRBV6-3,TRBJ2-3,CASIPGGGAADTQYF
-,TRBV19,TRBJ2-7,CASSIDGPGMGYEQYF